One sample yielded the 9 T cell receptor beta chains listed below, sequenced in a study of blood T cell repertoires in COVID-19. The assay was immunoSEQ multiplex PCR, and TCRdb's table has in-frame clones only and misses some. Of approximately 450,000 clones in the sample, 87% were seen once. Sequencing input: PBMCs or T cells enriched from blood (not recorded which). Receptors originate from a woman aged 18-35 years with acute COVID-19.

This chain uses TRBV7-8 with TRBJ2-5; TRBD2 matches at 9 bases. This CDR3 comprises 15 residues. J gave up 2 bases and V 4 bases, and 5 bases lay outside the gene matches. Germline V gene lookup returns CDR1 SGHVS and CDR2 FQNEAQ. The CDR3, as DNA: TGTGCCAGCAGCTCAACTCTAGCGGGACAAGAGACCCAGTACTTC. This gives the protein CASSSTLAGQETQYF.

The genes are TRBV10-3 and TRBJ2-7; 7 positions match TRBD1. The germline gives CDR1 ENHRY, CDR2 SYGVKD. V shed 6 bases, J shed 2 bases, and the junction held 16 bases outside the gene matches. CDR3 length: 17 residues. This chain's CDR3 is CAISPTLPGQSTYEQYF. CDR3 in DNA: TGTGCCATCAGCCCGACCTTACCGGGACAGAGTACCTACGAGCAGTACTTC.

The rearrangement links TRBV7-2 to TRBJ2-2; D possibly corresponds to TRBD2 (7 bases). The CDR3 has 17 amino acids. The V end lost 1 base, the J end lost 2 bases, and 14 bases lay between the germline ends. Looked up from germline, CDR1 is SGHTA and CDR2 is FQGNSA. CDR3 DNA: TGTGCCAGCAGCTTAGTTGGGGCGGGGGCCAACACCGGGGAGCTGTTTTTT. This translates into CASSLVGAGANTGELFF. The entire variable domain, with the rest obtained from reference TRBV7-2 and TRBJ2-2, is as follows: GAGVSQSPSNKVTEKGKDVELRCDPISGHTALYWYRQSLGQGLEFLIYFQGNSAPDKSGLPSDRFSAERTGGSVSTLTIQRTQQEDSAVYLCASSLVGAGANTGELFFGEGSRLTVL.

This clone was seen just once. This chain uses TRBV5-1 with TRBJ2-5, with 8 positions matching TRBD2. The CDR3 totals 14 residues. V lost 4 bases and J lost 4; bases outside the gene matches: 6. Germline V lookup: CDR1 SGHRS, CDR2 YFSETQ. CDR3 region: CASSRGGLGETQYF. In DNA, the CDR3 is TGCGCCAGCAGCCGGGGGGGTTTGGGAGAGACCCAGTACTTC.

J is TRBJ1-3 and V is TRBV7-2, with D tentatively TRBD1 (5 bases). Germline assignment: CDR1 SGHTA and CDR2 FQGNSA. Trimming took off 2 bases at V and 0 bases at J, with 8 bases between the two ends. The CDR3 extends over 15 amino acids. CDR3 sequence reads: CASSLSRASGNTIYF. CDR3 nucleotides: TGTGCCAGCAGCTTAAGCAGGGCCTCTGGAAACACCATATATTTT.

The chain combines TRBV29-1 with TRBJ2-1, with D perhaps matching TRBD2 (5 bases). Germline-derived CDR1 and CDR2 are SQVTM and ANQGSEA. This CDR3 comprises 15 residues. V was clipped by 4 bases and J by 0 bases, with 13 bases between them. The CDR3 loop reads CSVGYSVSSYNEQFF. CDR3 nucleotide sequence: TGCAGCGTTGGGTATAGCGTGAGCTCCTACAATGAGCAGTTCTTC.

This clone occurred a few times. This rearrangement joins TRBV10-3 to TRBJ1-2; D not resolved. CDR1 and CDR2 from the germline V gene are ENHRY and SYGVKD. Trimming took off 0 bases at V and 5 bases at J, with 7 bases between the two ends. This CDR3 has 13 amino acids. The chain's CDR3 is CAISESSEYGYTF. In nucleotides, the CDR3 is TGTGCCATCAGTGAGTCCTCTGAGTATGGCTACACCTTC.

This chain uses TRBV12-3 or TRBV12-4 with TRBJ1-1; D is unclear. Trimming took 5 bases from V and 2 from J, leaving 9 bases between them. The CDR3 contains 13 residues. The CDR3 loop reads CASSAHINTEAFF. The CDR3 nucleotides are TGTGCCAGCAGTGCACACATTAACACTGAAGCTTTCTTT.

CDR3 in DNA: TGTGCCACCAGTGATAGGGACAGCTCATGGACCGGGGAGCTGTTTTTT. Translated, it gives CATSDRDSSWTGELFF. This rearrangement joins TRBV24-1 to TRBJ2-2; 7 bases fit TRBD1. The CDR3 runs 16 residues. Looked up from germline, CDR1 is KGHDR and CDR2 is SFDVKD. Trimming removed 3 bases from V and 5 bases from J; junction bases left unmatched: 8.